This TCR beta chain was identified during a study of T cell responses to AZD1222 COVID-19 vaccine. Study-wide results and limits: Targeting of unmutated variant regions was reportedly seen in nearly half of spike-specific TCRs.

Generated by immunoSEQ multiplex PCR, the TCRdb table keeps only in-frame clones and is missing some. This sample has roughly 180,000 clones, with just under 95% found just once. This CDR3 is built from 14 residues. Turning to this clone: Antigen specificity is unknown.

The sequence derives from an adult who received the MenACWY meningococcal vaccine as a control. The sequencing here drew on peripheral blood, taken 28 days after the second dose of the MenACWY control vaccine. The chain has TRBV21-1 and TRBJ1-5; the table's TRBD1 call for D was not verified on the DNA. TRBV21-1 is tagged as a pseudogene. The chain's CDR3 is CASSKHRGDQPQHF. As DNA, the CDR3 is TGTGCCAGCAGCAAACACAGGGGGGACCAGCCCCAGCATTTT.